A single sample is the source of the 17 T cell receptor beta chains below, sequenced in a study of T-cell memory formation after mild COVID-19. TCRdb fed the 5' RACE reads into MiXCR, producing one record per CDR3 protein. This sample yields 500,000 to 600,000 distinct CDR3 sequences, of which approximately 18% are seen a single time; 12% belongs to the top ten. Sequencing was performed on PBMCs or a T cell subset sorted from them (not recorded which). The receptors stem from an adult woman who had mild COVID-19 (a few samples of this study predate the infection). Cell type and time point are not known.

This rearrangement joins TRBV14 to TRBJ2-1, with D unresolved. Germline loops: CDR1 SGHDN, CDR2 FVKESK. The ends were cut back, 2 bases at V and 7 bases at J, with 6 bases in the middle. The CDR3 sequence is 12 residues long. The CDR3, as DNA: TGTGCCAGCAGCCAAAACACGAATGAGCAGTTCTTC. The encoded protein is CASSQNTNEQFF.

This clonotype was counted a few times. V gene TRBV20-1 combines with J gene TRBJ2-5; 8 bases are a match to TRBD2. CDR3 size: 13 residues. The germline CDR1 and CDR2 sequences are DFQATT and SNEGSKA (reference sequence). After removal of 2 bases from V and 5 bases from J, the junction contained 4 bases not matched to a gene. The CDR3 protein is CSARRGGRETQYF. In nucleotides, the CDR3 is TGCAGTGCTAGACGGGGGGGCCGCGAGACCCAGTACTTC.

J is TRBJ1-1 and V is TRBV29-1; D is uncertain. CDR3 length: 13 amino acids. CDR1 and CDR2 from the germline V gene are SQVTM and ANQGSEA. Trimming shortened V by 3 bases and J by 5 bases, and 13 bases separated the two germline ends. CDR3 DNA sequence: TGCAGCGTTGAGGGATCACGGGGAACTGAAGCTTTCTTT. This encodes CSVEGSRGTEAFF. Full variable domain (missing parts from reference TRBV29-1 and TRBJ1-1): SAVISQKPSRDICQRGTSLTIQCQVDSQVTMMFWYRQQPGQSLTLIATANQGSEATYESGFVIDKFPISRPNLTFSTLTVSNMSPEDSSIYLCSVEGSRGTEAFFGQGTRLTVV.

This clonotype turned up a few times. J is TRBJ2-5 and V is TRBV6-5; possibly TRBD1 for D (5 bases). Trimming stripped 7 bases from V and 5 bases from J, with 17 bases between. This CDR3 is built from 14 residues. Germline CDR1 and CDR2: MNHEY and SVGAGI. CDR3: CASKFPGKWETQYF. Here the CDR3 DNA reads TGTGCCAGCAAGTTCCCAGGGAAGTGGGAGACCCAGTACTTC.

The CDR3 here is CSAKGAGDGGELFF. The CDR3 DNA sequence: TGCAGTGCCAAGGGGGCGGGAGATGGCGGGGAGCTGTTTTTT. This rearrangement joins TRBV20-1 to TRBJ2-2; D may be TRBD1 or TRBD2 (7 bases each). This CDR3 has 14 residues. Germline-derived CDR1 and CDR2 are DFQATT and SNEGSKA (reference sequence). V shed 6 bases and J shed 7 bases, with 18 bases lying between them.

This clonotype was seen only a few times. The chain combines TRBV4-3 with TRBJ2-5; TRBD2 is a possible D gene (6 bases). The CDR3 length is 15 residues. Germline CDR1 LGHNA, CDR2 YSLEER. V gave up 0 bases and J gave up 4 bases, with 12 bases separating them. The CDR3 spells CASSQEDDGRETQYF. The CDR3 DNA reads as TGCGCCAGCAGCCAAGAAGACGACGGGAGAGAGACCCAGTACTTC.

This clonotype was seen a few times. The CDR3 bases are TGCGCCAGCAGCTTGGAGGGACAGGTTTTCTCCTACGAGCAGTACTTC. It translates to CASSLEGQVFSYEQYF. V and J are TRBV5-1 and TRBJ2-7; 8 bases line up with TRBD1. V shed 0 bases, J shed 0 bases, and the junction held 5 bases outside the gene matches. From germline, CDR1 is SGHRS and CDR2 YFSETQ. The length of the CDR3 is 16 residues.

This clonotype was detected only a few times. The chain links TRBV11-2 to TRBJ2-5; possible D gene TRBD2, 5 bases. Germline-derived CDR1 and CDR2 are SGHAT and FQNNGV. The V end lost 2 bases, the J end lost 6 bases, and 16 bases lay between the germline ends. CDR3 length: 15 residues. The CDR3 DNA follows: TGTGCCAGCAGCTTAAGACTTGCTAGCATGAAGACCCAGTACTTC. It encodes CASSLRLASMKTQYF.

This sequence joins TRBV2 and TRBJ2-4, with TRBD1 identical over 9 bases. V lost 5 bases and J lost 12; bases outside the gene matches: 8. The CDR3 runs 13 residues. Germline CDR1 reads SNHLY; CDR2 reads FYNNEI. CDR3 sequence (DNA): TGTGCCAGCAGTCTGGGACAGGGAACGGATCAGTACTTC. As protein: CASSLGQGTDQYF.

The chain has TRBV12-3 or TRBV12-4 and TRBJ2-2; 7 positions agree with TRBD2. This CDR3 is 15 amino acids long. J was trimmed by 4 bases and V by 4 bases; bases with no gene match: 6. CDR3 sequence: CASSSPGLFTGELFF. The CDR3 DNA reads TGTGCCAGCAGTTCCCCGGGACTATTCACCGGGGAGCTGTTTTTT.

CDR3 in amino acids: CASSQSFRSPLHF. For the CDR3, the DNA is TGTGCCAGCAGCCAATCCTTCCGGTCACCCCTCCACTTT. The chain employs TRBV3-1 and TRBJ1-6; D is unclear. Looked up from germline, CDR1 is LGHDT and CDR2 is YNNKEL (reference sequence). V gave up 2 bases and J gave up 10 bases, with 9 bases separating them. The CDR3 has 13 amino acids.

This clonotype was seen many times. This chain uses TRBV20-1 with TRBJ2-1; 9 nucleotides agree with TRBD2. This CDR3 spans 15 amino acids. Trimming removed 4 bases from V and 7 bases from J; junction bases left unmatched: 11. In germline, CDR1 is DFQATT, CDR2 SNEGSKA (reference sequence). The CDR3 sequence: CSATPGRGLANEQFF. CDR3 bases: TGCAGTGCTACCCCTGGAAGGGGACTAGCTAATGAGCAGTTCTTC.

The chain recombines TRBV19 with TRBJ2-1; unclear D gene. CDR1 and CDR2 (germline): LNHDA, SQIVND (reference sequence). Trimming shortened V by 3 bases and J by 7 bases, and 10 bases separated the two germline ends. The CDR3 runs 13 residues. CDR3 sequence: CASSIRQLNEQFF. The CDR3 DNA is TGTGCCAGTAGTATTAGGCAGCTGAATGAGCAGTTCTTC.

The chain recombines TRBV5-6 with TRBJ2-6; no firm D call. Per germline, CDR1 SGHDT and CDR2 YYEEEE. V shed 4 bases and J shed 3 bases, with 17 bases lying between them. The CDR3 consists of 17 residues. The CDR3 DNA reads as TGTGCCAGCAGCCAAAAGGGCAGAAACGATGGGGCCAACGTCCTGACTTTC. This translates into CASSQKGRNDGANVLTF.

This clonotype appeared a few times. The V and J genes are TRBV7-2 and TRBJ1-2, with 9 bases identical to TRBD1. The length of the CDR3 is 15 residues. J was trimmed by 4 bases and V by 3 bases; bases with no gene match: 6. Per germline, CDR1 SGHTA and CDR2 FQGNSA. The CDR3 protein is CASSFWTGAGYGYTF. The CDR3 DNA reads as TGTGCCAGCAGCTTCTGGACAGGGGCGGGCTATGGCTACACCTTC.

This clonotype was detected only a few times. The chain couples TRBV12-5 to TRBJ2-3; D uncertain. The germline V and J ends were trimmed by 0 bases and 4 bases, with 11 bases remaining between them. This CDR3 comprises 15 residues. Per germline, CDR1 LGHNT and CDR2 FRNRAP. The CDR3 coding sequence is TGTGCTAGTGGTTTGGTGACGGACGAGGCAGATACGCAGTATTTT. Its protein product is CASGLVTDEADTQYF.

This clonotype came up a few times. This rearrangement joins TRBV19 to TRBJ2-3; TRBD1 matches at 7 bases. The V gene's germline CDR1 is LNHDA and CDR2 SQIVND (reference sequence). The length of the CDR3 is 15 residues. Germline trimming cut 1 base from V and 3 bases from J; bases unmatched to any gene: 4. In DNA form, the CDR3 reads TGTGCCAGTAGTATAGGAGACAGGGTTACAGATACGCAGTATTTT. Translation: CASSIGDRVTDTQYF.